This TCR beta chain derives from a study of T cells in Graves' hyperthyroidism and ophthalmopathy. From RNA transcripts, TCR beta CDR3 regions were amplified. Primed by the HTBI set, a first-round RT-PCR was run on the TCR CDR3. TCRdb reprocessed the multiplex PCR reads with MiXCR, giving one entry per CDR3 protein. The data contain about 700,000 distinct CDR3 sequences, approximately 14% of them singletons. Germline V lookup: CDR1 SGHNT, CDR2 YENEEA. This CDR3 has 18 amino acids. With V trimmed by 3 bases and J by 1 base, 4 bases remained unmatched. V is TRBV11-3 and J is TRBJ2-2, with 14 positions matching TRBD2. This receptor was taken from a woman aged 18-30 years with Graves' hyperthyroidism. The sequenced sample was blood. CDR3 amino acids: CASSFEGLAGVNTGELFF. CDR3 bases: TGTGCCAGCAGCTTTGAGGGACTAGCGGGAGTGAACACCGGGGAGCTGTTTTTT. Together with reference TRBV11-3 and TRBJ2-2, the CDR3 gives the full variable domain: EAGVVQSPRYKIIEKKQPVAFWCNPISGHNTLYWYLQNLGQGPELLIRYENEEAVDDSQLPKDRFSAERLKGVDSTLKIQPAELGDSAVYLCASSFEGLAGVNTGELFFGEGSRLTVL.